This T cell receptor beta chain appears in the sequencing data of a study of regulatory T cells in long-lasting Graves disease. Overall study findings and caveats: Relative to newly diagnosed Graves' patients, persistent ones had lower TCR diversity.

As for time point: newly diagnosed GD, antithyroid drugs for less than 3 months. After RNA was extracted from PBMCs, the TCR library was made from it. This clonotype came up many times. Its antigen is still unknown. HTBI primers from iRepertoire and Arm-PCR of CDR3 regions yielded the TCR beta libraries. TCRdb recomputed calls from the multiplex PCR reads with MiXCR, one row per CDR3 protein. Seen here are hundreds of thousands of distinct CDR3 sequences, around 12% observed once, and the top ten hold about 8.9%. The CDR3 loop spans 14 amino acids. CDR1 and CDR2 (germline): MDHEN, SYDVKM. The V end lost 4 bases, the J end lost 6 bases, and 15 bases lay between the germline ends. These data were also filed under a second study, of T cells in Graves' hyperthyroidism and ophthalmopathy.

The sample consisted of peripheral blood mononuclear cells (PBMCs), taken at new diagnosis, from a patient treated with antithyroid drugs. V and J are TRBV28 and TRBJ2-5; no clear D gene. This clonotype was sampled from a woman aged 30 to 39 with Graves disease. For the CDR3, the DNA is TGTGCCAGCAGTTCAGGCGGCCCCCTGCAGACCCAGTACTTC. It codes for CASSSGGPLQTQYF.